One and the same sample provided the 29 T cell receptor beta chains below, sequenced in a study of blood T cell repertoires in COVID-19 (TCRdb year 2020). Receptors were amplified or captured by the immunoSEQ multiplex PCR assay. Drawn from immuneACCESS, this table holds only the in-frame rearrangements with V and J called that TCRdb kept. Clones are partly lost; checked studies trace under half to an unresolved V gene and leave the rest unexplained. Present in this sample are under 500,000 clones, nearly 90% of which were seen just once. Of the sample, over 1.5% falls within the top ten clones. What was sequenced was PBMCs or T cells enriched from blood (not recorded which). The receptor set was obtained from a woman under 30 with acute COVID-19.

The DNA of the CDR3 is TGTGCCAGCAGCATGACAGGGTATGGCTACACCTTC. Translation: CASSMTGYGYTF. The V call is TRBV7-9, the J call TRBJ1-2; 7 positions agree with TRBD1. The length of the CDR3 is 12 residues. Germline V gene lookup returns CDR1 SEHNR and CDR2 FQNEAQ (reference sequence). Trimming took 5 bases from V and 5 from J; bases not matched to a gene: 2.

This chain joins TRBV4-1 and TRBJ1-1; D call uncertain. V was pared by 0 bases and J by 8 bases, with 7 bases between. Germline-derived CDR1 and CDR2 are MGHRA and YSYEKL. CDR3 length: 12 amino acids. CDR3 in DNA: TGCGCCAGCAGCCAAGAAGGGAGGGAAGCTTTCTTT. Translating it yields CASSQEGREAFF.

This rearrangement joins TRBV15 to TRBJ1-2; TRBD1 matches 11 bases. V shed 5 bases, J shed 6 bases, and the junction held 5 bases outside the gene matches. Germline CDR1 is LNHNV and CDR2 is YYDKDF (reference sequence). This CDR3 comprises 14 residues. This chain's CDR3 is CATSPRTGGDGYTF. In DNA form, the CDR3 reads TGTGCCACCAGCCCGCGGACAGGGGGCGATGGCTACACCTTC.

The V call is TRBV28, the J call TRBJ2-4, with 8 bases matching TRBD1. From germline, CDR1 is MDHEN and CDR2 SYDVKM. The CDR3 contains 15 residues. With V trimmed by 6 bases and J by 2 bases, 6 bases remained unmatched. CDR3 sequence: CASSPQGATKNIQYF. The CDR3 region has the DNA TGTGCCAGCAGCCCCCAGGGGGCGACCAAAAACATTCAGTACTTC.

The CDR3 sequence: CASSLRSGELFF. The CDR3 coding sequence is TGTGCCAGCAGCCTACGTAGCGGGGAGCTGTTTTTT. This sequence joins TRBV9 and TRBJ2-2, with D uncertain. Trimming shortened V by 4 bases and J by 7 bases, and 8 bases separated the two germline ends. Germline CDR1 and CDR2: SGDLS and YYNGEE. The CDR3 consists of 12 residues.

The chain employs TRBV3-1 (or the pseudogene TRBV3-2) and TRBJ2-1; 11 bases map to TRBD2. Per germline, CDR1 LGHDT and CDR2 YNNKEL (reference sequence). The ends lost 8 bases at V and 10 bases at J; junction bases unmatched: 19. The CDR3 has 17 residues. In DNA form, the CDR3 reads TGTGCCAGCTGGGACTCTACTAGCGGGGGCACGAGGGGGGAGCAGTTCTTC. Protein sequence: CASWDSTSGGTRGEQFF.

The gene calls are TRBV28 and TRBJ1-5; TRBD1 agrees at 8 bases. There are 16 residues in the CDR3. The V and J ends lost 6 bases and 3 bases, in that order; junction bases with no gene match: 10. Germline V gene sequence: CDR1 MDHEN, CDR2 SYDVKM. The CDR3 DNA follows: TGTGCCAGCAGCCCAATCAGGGGGCGCGACAATCAGCCCCAGCATTTT. It encodes CASSPIRGRDNQPQHF.

The chain carries TRBV24-1 and TRBJ2-1; D might be TRBD2 (5 bases). Per germline, CDR1 KGHDR and CDR2 SFDVKD. With 1 base removed from V and 6 bases from J, the gap between germline ends came to 12 bases. This CDR3 is built from 15 residues. CDR3 DNA sequence: TGTGCCACCAGTGATTTTCAGACTACCCTCAATGAGCAGTTCTTC. It translates to CATSDFQTTLNEQFF.

This clone showed up just a few times. This chain uses TRBV6-2 or TRBV6-3 with TRBJ2-7; D gene unclear. The CDR3 has 16 amino acids. The V end was cut by 0 bases, the J end by 1 base, with 13 bases between. CDR1 and CDR2 (germline): MNHEY, SVGEGT. CDR3 coding DNA: TGTGCCAGCAGTTACTCGTTAGTTCGCATTTCCTACGAGCAGTACTTC. The encoded protein is CASSYSLVRISYEQYF.

The V call is TRBV5-8, the J call TRBJ2-7, with 11 bases identical to TRBD2. The CDR3 contains 14 residues. Germline CDR1 SGHTS, CDR2 YDEGEE. Trimming at V came to 2 bases and at J to 2 bases, leaving 0 bases not matched to a gene. CDR3 in DNA: TGTGCCAGCAGCTTTAGCGGGGGGGCCTACGAGCAGTACTTC. The encoded protein is CASSFSGGAYEQYF.

The V and J genes are TRBV4-3 and TRBJ2-2; 8 positions match TRBD1. The CDR3 extends over 17 amino acids. The trim removed 1 base at V and 3 bases at J, leaving 7 bases unmatched. Germline CDR1 and CDR2: LGHNA and YSLEER. Here the CDR3 DNA reads TGCGCCAGCAGCCAAGTACCGGGACAGGTGTACACCGGGGAGCTGTTTTTT. Amino acid sequence: CASSQVPGQVYTGELFF.

The chain uses TRBV30 and TRBJ1-6; no firm D call. This CDR3 is built from 13 residues. V was shortened by 3 bases and J by 4 bases, with 7 bases between the two germline ends. The germline CDR1 and CDR2 sequences are GTSNPN and SVGIG (reference sequence). The CDR3 DNA is TGTGCCTGGAGCCAGGAATATAATTCACCCCTCCACTTT. This codes for CAWSQEYNSPLHF. The whole variable domain, filled in from reference TRBV30 and TRBJ1-6, reads SQTIHQWPATLVQPVGSPLSLECTVEGTSNPNLYWYRQAAGRGLQLLFYSVGIGQISSEVPQNLSASRPQDRQFILSSKKLLLSDSGFYLCAWSQEYNSPLHFGNGTRLTVT.

There are a few counts of this clone. V gene TRBV25-1 combines with J gene TRBJ1-6, with D possibly matching TRBD1 (5 bases). CDR1 is MGHDK, CDR2 SYGVNS, per germline. V lost 3 bases, J lost 1 base, and 7 bases lay in between. CDR3 length: 15 residues. The CDR3 DNA sequence: TGTGCCAGCAGTGAGTCAGGGTCCTATAATTCACCCCTCCACTTT. Amino acid sequence: CASSESGSYNSPLHF.

This chain joins TRBV28 and TRBJ2-7, with 8 nucleotides matching TRBD1. The length of the CDR3 is 13 residues. V shed 6 bases and J 2 bases; nucleotides not matched to a gene: 3. Germline V gene lookup returns CDR1 MDHEN and CDR2 SYDVKM. The CDR3 spells CASSGTGTYEQYF. In nucleotides, the CDR3 is TGTGCCAGCAGCGGGACAGGAACCTACGAGCAGTACTTC.

The rearrangement joins TRBV2 to TRBJ2-1; TRBD2 matches 9 bases. Germline V gene sequence: CDR1 SNHLY, CDR2 FYNNEI. The ends lost 6 bases at V and 8 bases at J; junction bases unmatched: 8. The CDR3 is made up of 14 amino acids. The CDR3 region is CASRATSGRDEQFF. The CDR3, as DNA: TGTGCCAGCAGGGCGACTAGCGGAAGAGATGAGCAGTTCTTC.

The rearrangement links TRBV25-1 to TRBJ1-2, with TRBD1 matching over 7 bases. CDR1 MGHDK and CDR2 SYGVNS come from the germline V gene. After removal of 3 bases from V and 4 bases from J, the junction contained 5 bases not matched to a gene. The CDR3 consists of 14 residues. The CDR3 spells CASSDGQAFYGYTF. The CDR3 nucleotides read TGTGCCAGCAGTGACGGACAGGCCTTCTATGGCTACACCTTC.

CDR3 residues: CASRPPGQHNSPLHF. The CDR3 DNA reads as TGTGCCAGCAGACCTCCGGGACAGCATAATTCACCCCTCCACTTT. The J gene is TRBJ1-6, the V gene TRBV6-5; the match to TRBD1 covers 7 bases. This CDR3 has 15 residues. The J segment lost 5 bases and the V segment lost 6 bases, leaving 7 bases of the junction unmatched. CDR1 is MNHEY, CDR2 SVGAGI, per germline.

V gene TRBV3-1 (or the pseudogene TRBV3-2) combines with J gene TRBJ1-3; D is perhaps TRBD1 (6 bases). The germline V and J ends were trimmed by 4 bases and 0 bases, with 7 bases remaining between them. CDR1 and CDR2 from the germline V gene are LGHDT and YNNKEL (reference sequence). This CDR3 has 14 residues. CDR3 nucleotides: TGTGCCAGCAGCCCGACAGGCTCTGGAAACACCATATATTTT. Encoded protein: CASSPTGSGNTIYF.

The chain recombines TRBV7-9 with TRBJ2-7; D is uncertain. V lost 1 base, J lost 2 bases, and 9 bases lay in between. The CDR3 contains 14 residues. Germline loops: CDR1 SEHNR, CDR2 FQNEAQ (reference sequence). CDR3 coding DNA: TGTGCCAGCAGCTTAGATCAGGATCCCTACGAGCAGTACTTC. It translates to CASSLDQDPYEQYF.

The rearrangement links TRBV25-1 to TRBJ1-2; D uncertain. The germline V gene encodes CDR1 MGHDK and CDR2 SYGVNS. This CDR3 spans 14 amino acids. Trimming stripped 5 bases from V and 0 bases from J, with 10 bases between. The DNA of the CDR3 is TGTGCCAGCAGTCCGGGAGGGACTAACTATGGCTACACCTTC. It yields the protein CASSPGGTNYGYTF.

The gene calls are TRBV12-3 or TRBV12-4 and TRBJ2-1; D perhaps matches TRBD2 (5 bases). With 3 bases removed from V and 9 bases from J, the gap between germline ends came to 12 bases. The CDR3 spans 13 residues. CDR3 in amino acids: CASSFSREGEQFF. The CDR3 DNA is TGTGCCAGCAGTTTTTCCAGAGAGGGTGAGCAGTTCTTC.

This sequence joins TRBV2 and TRBJ2-7, with TRBD2 matching over 7 bases. The CDR3 has 13 amino acids. Germline-derived CDR1 and CDR2 are SNHLY and FYNNEI. Trimming removed 4 bases from V and 0 bases from J; junction bases left unmatched: 0. The CDR3 sequence is CASSGGSSYEQYF. The CDR3 DNA is TGTGCCAGCAGTGGCGGGAGCTCCTACGAGCAGTACTTC.

On this clone itself: The sample has other DNA sequences that encode this CDR3 too. The V gene is TRBV12-3 or TRBV12-4, the J gene TRBJ2-7, with D possibly TRBD2 on 5 matching bases. V dropped 3 bases and J dropped 4 bases, with 7 bases sitting between them. The CDR3 is 12 residues long. CDR3 sequence (DNA): TGTGCCAGCAGTTTTGGCGGGTACGAGCAGTACTTC. Its translation is CASSFGGYEQYF.

In its sample, this clone was seen once. This chain links TRBV11-1 with TRBJ2-7; D may be TRBD1 (5 bases). This CDR3 spans 14 amino acids. V lost 1 base and J lost 9, with 16 bases in between. Germline CDR1 reads SGHAT; CDR2 reads FQDESV (reference sequence). The CDR3 sequence is CASSLEQSDSRQYF. The DNA for the CDR3 is TGTGCCAGCAGCTTAGAACAATCAGACAGTAGGCAGTACTTC.

This clone was detected only once. This chain connects TRBV19 to TRBJ2-1, with 8 bases identical to TRBD2. CDR1 LNHDA and CDR2 SQIVND come from the germline V gene (reference sequence). This CDR3 is built from 14 residues. V lost 2 bases, J lost 6 bases, and 3 bases stayed unmatched. The CDR3 here is CASSIQLAANEQFF. The DNA of the CDR3 is TGTGCCAGTAGTATACAACTAGCGGCCAATGAGCAGTTCTTC.

In regard to this clone: This same CDR3 is encoded by further DNA sequences in the sample. The chain uses TRBV18 and TRBJ1-5; maybe TRBD1 (6 bases). Germline V lookup: CDR1 KGHSH, CDR2 LQKENI. Trimming left V 2 bases short and J 3 bases short, with 11 bases between. The CDR3 length is 15 residues. CDR3 nucleotide sequence: TGTGCCAGCTCACCATTGGGGGGGCCCAATCAGCCCCAGCATTTT. As protein: CASSPLGGPNQPQHF.

This clone was found once. The J gene is TRBJ2-7, the V gene TRBV9; D unclear. This CDR3 spans 14 amino acids. The germline V gene has CDR1 SGDLS and CDR2 YYNGEE. The V end was cut by 0 bases, the J end by 7 bases, with 14 bases between. The CDR3 here is CASSVADSKTEQYF. The DNA for the CDR3 is TGTGCCAGCAGCGTAGCTGATAGCAAAACGGAGCAGTACTTC.

The chain recombines TRBV7-2 with TRBJ1-2; tentatively, D is TRBD1 (5 bases). Between the trimmed V and J ends, which lost 1 base and 4 bases, there was a span of 19 bases. The germline V gene encodes CDR1 SGHTA and CDR2 FQGNSA. CDR3 length: 17 residues. CDR3 sequence (DNA): TGTGCCAGCAGCTTAGGCAGGGTTGAGGGAGGGTCCTATGGCTACACCTTC. Its translation is CASSLGRVEGGSYGYTF.

V and J are TRBV7-6 and TRBJ2-5; TRBD2 matches at 9 bases. V was pared by 5 bases and J by 4 bases, with 11 bases of the junction left unmatched. CDR3 length: 16 residues. Germline loops: CDR1 SGHVS, CDR2 FNYEAQ. CDR3 bases: TGTGCCAGCAGCCTGCCAGGACTAGCGAGGGGAGAGACCCAGTACTTC. Encoded protein: CASSLPGLARGETQYF.